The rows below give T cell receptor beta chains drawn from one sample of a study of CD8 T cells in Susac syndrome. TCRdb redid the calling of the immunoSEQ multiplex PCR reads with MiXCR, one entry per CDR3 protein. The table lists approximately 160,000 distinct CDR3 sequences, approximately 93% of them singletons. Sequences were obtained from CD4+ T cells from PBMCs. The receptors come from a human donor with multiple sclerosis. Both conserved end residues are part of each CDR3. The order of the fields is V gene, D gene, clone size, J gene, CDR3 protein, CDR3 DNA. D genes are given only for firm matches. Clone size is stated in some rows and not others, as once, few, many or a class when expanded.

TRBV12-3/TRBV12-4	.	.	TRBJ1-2	CASSQGGASNYGYTF	TGTGCCAGCAGCCAAGGCGGGGCCTCTAACTATGGCTACACCTTC
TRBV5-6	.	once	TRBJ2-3	CASNSGGDTQYF	TGTGCCAGCAACTCTGGTGGGGATACGCAGTATTTT
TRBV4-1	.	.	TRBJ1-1	CASSLGGQLNTEAFF	TGCGCCAGCAGCCTAGGAGGGCAGTTGAACACTGAAGCTTTCTTT
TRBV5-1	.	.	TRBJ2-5	CASSLASEVKETQYF	TGCGCCAGCAGCTTGGCCTCCGAAGTGAAGGAGACCCAGTACTTC
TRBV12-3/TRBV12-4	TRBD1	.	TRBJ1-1	CASSRGQGRWAFF	TGTGCCAGCAGTCGCGGACAGGGGAGGTGGGCTTTCTTT
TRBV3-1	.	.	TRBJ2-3	CASSQDGGGTDTQYF	TGTGCCAGCAGCCAAGACGGAGGAGGCACAGATACGCAGTATTTT
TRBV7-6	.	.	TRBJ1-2	CASSPNTGNYGYTF	TGTGCCAGCAGCCCGAACACAGGGAACTATGGCTACACCTTC
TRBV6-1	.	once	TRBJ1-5	CASRTSNQPQHF	TGTGCCAGCAGGACGAGCAATCAGCCCCAGCATTTT
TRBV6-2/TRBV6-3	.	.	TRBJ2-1	CASSYSGRGRINEQFF	TGTGCCAGCAGTTACTCTGGAAGGGGACGAATCAATGAGCAGTTCTTC
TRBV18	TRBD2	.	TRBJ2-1	CASSPPDSGNNEQFF	TGTGCCAGCTCACCACCGGATAGCGGGAATAATGAGCAGTTCTTC
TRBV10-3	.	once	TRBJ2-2	CAIGTPNTGELFF	TGTGCCATCGGGACCCCGAACACCGGGGAGCTGTTTTTT
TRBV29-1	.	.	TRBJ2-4	CSGLTTGGNIQYF	TGCAGCGGCCTTACCACCGGAGGAAACATTCAGTACTTC
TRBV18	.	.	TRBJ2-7	CASSPSHYEQYF	TGTGCCAGCTCACCCTCACATTACGAGCAGTACTTC
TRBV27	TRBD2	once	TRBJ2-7	CASAGAGGSEQYF	TGTGCCAGCGCAGGGGCGGGAGGTTCCGAGCAGTACTTC
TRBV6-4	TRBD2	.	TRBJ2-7	CASSPGGGSEQYF	TGTGCCAGCAGCCCCGGGGGAGGGTCCGAGCAGTACTTC
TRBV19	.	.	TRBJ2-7	CASSSPLVDSGTHEQYF	TGTGCCAGTAGTTCCCCCCTCGTCGACAGCGGTACCCACGAGCAGTACTTC
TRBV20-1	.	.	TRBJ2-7	CSARDPSANYEQYF	TGCAGTGCTAGAGACCCTAGCGCTAACTACGAGCAGTACTTC
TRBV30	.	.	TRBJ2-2	CAWNRGVDTGELFF	TGTGCCTGGAATCGCGGGGTGGACACCGGGGAGCTGTTTTTT
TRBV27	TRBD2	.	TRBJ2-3	CASSLSRGGGRGDTQYF	TGTGCCAGCAGTTTATCCCGCGGTGGCGGGCGGGGGGATACGCAGTATTTT
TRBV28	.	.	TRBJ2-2	CASSLLNGELFF	TGTGCCAGCAGTTTACTTAACGGGGAGCTGTTTTTT
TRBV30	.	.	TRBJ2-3	CAWSARNTQYF	TGTGCCTGGAGTGCGAGAAATACGCAGTATTTT
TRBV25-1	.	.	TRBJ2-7	CASSPEGPNSYEQYF	TGTGCCAGCAGTCCCGAGGGGCCGAATTCCTACGAGCAGTACTTC
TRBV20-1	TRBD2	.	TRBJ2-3	CSARSWPGLAGGTDTQYF	TGCAGTGCTAGATCGTGGCCGGGGCTAGCGGGAGGGACAGATACGCAGTATTTT
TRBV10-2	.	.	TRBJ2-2	CASSESLEVLAYTGELFF	TGCGCCAGCAGTGAGTCCTTGGAGGTCCTAGCGTACACCGGGGAGCTGTTTTTT
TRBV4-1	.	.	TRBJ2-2	CASSQEVASNTGELFF	TGCGCCAGCAGCCAAGAGGTTGCCTCGAACACCGGGGAGCTGTTTTTT
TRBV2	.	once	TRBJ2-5	CASKPDSMETQYF	TGTGCCAGCAAGCCGGATAGCATGGAGACCCAGTACTTC
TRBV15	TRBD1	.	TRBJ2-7	CATSRDRELYEQYF	TGTGCCACCAGCAGGGACAGGGAACTATACGAGCAGTACTTC
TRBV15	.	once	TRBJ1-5	CATSRASLVYSNQPQHF	TGTGCCACCAGCAGAGCAAGTTTAGTGTATAGCAATCAGCCCCAGCATTTT
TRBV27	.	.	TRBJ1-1	CASSSLTNTEAFF	TGTGCCAGCAGCTCCCTGACCAACACTGAAGCTTTCTTT
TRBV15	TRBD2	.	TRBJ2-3	CATSTLAGRPRDTQYF	TGTGCCACCAGCACCCTAGCGGGGCGTCCACGGGATACGCAGTATTTT
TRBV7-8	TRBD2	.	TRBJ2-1	CASSLSGGRDNEQFF	TGTGCCAGCAGCTTATCTGGCGGGAGGGACAATGAGCAGTTCTTC
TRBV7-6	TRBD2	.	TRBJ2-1	CASSSWGGRTYNEQFF	TGTGCCAGCAGCTCCTGGGGGGGAAGAACCTACAATGAGCAGTTCTTC
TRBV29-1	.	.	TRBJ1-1	CSAATGGNTEAFF	TGCAGCGCCGCGACAGGCGGAAACACTGAAGCTTTCTTT
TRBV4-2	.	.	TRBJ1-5	CASSQGGWGGKQPQHF	TGTGCCAGCAGCCAAGGCGGATGGGGGGGTAAACAGCCCCAGCATTTT
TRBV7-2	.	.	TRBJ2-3	CASSRGTGDTQYF	TGTGCCAGCAGCCGGGGAACTGGGGATACGCAGTATTTT
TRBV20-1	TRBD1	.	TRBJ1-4	CSATDRGGNEKLFF	TGCAGTGCTACAGACAGGGGCGGAAATGAAAAACTGTTTTTT
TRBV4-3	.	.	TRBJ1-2	CASSQIPGGYTF	TGCGCCAGCAGCCAAATACCTGGGGGCTACACCTTC
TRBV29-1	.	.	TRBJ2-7	CSVKRGGSYEQYF	TGCAGCGTGAAAAGAGGGGGCTCCTACGAGCAGTACTTC
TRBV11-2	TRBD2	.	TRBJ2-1	CASKLADYNEQFF	TGTGCCAGCAAACTAGCGGATTACAATGAGCAGTTCTTC
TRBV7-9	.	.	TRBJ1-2	CASQVGPHPVLTF	TGTGCCAGCCAAGTGGGGCCCCATCCAGTCCTCACCTTC